A single sample gave rise to the 31 T cell receptor beta chains below, sequenced in a study of CD4 T cells in relation to SARS-CoV-2 and coronaviruses. These TCRs are of unknown antigen specificity. The data were produced by immunoSEQ multiplex PCR, yet TCRdb's version contains in-frame clones alone and is incomplete. The sample has about 43,000 clones, around 80% seen once; the top ten hold approximately 1.5%. Sample: naive CD4+ T cells from PBMCs, cultured in vitro. The subset: naive CD4+ T cells isolated by negative enrichment. All receptors come from an adult with COVID-19.

The J gene is TRBJ2-1, the V gene TRBV6-1, with 8 bases matching TRBD2. CDR1 is MNHNS and CDR2 is SASEGT in the germline V gene. Trimming took 1 base from V and 4 from J; bases not matched to a gene: 3. The CDR3 consists of 15 residues. The CDR3 loop is CASSEEAGGYNEQFF. In nucleotides, the CDR3 is TGTGCCAGCAGTGAAGAGGCGGGAGGTTACAATGAGCAGTTCTTC.

This clone occurred a few times. J is TRBJ2-7 and V is TRBV6-5; no reliable D call. The V and J ends lost 5 bases and 6 bases respectively, with 14 bases between them. The CDR3 runs 13 residues. Germline V lookup: CDR1 MNHEY, CDR2 SVGAGI. Here the CDR3 DNA reads TGTGCCAGCAGTCCGAGGACGGACGTCGAGCAGTACTTC. This codes for CASSPRTDVEQYF.

This chain joins TRBV3-1 (or the pseudogene TRBV3-2) and TRBJ2-7; no clear D. Trimming cost V 3 bases and J 6 bases, with 9 bases left between them. This CDR3 comprises 12 residues. CDR1 is LGHDT, CDR2 YNNKEL, per germline (reference sequence). This chain's CDR3 is CASSQRSPEQYF. The CDR3 nucleotides read TGTGCCAGCAGCCAGAGATCCCCCGAGCAGTACTTC.

This clone was recorded only once. The rearrangement uses TRBV5-1 and TRBJ2-7, with a weak D call TRBD1 (5 bases). Deletions cut 7 bases from V and 5 bases from J, with 16 bases between. The length of the CDR3 is 13 residues. CDR1 and CDR2 from the germline V gene are SGHRS and YFSETQ. The CDR3 spells CASLDSQGDEQYF. DNA for the CDR3: TGCGCCAGCCTTGACAGCCAAGGAGACGAGCAGTACTTC. Together with reference TRBV5-1 and TRBJ2-7, the CDR3 gives the full variable domain: KAGVTQTPRYLIKTRGQQVTLSCSPISGHRSVSWYQQTPGQGLQFLFEYFSETQRNKGNFPGRFSGRQFSNSRSEMNVSTLELGDSALYLCASLDSQGDEQYFGPGTRLTVT.

This chain uses TRBV6-2 or TRBV6-3 with TRBJ1-5, with D hard to call. CDR3 length: 16 residues. V gave up 6 bases and J gave up 1 base, with 16 bases separating them. The V gene's germline CDR1 is MNHEY and CDR2 SVGEGT. CDR3 protein: CASSRTLTVSNQPQHF. The DNA of the CDR3 is TGTGCCAGCAGCCGCACCCTGACGGTCAGCAATCAGCCCCAGCATTTT.

The chain recombines TRBV24-1 with TRBJ2-5, with 8 bases aligning to TRBD2. Germline CDR1 is KGHDR and CDR2 is SFDVKD. J lost 2 bases, V lost 1 base, and 5 bases had no gene match. The CDR3 sequence is 16 residues long. The CDR3 DNA sequence: TGTGCCACCAGTGATTTTACTAGCGGAAATCAAGAGACCCAGTACTTC. Its protein is CATSDFTSGNQETQYF.

The chain couples TRBV5-1 to TRBJ2-5, with no clear D. The CDR3 has 14 amino acids. V lost 1 base, J lost 5 bases, and 12 bases lay in between. CDR1 and CDR2 (germline): SGHRS, YFSETQ. Here the CDR3 reads CASSLSGPDETQYF. The CDR3 DNA follows: TGCGCCAGCAGCTTGTCTGGGCCCGATGAGACCCAGTACTTC.

The J gene is TRBJ1-4, the V gene TRBV20-1; D gene ambiguous. The CDR3 extends over 10 amino acids. Trimming shortened V by 3 bases and J by 5 bases, and 1 base separated the two germline ends. From germline, CDR1 is DFQATT and CDR2 SNEGSKA (reference sequence). CDR3 DNA: TGCAGTGCTAGCAATGAAAAACTGTTTTTT. This codes for CSASNEKLFF.

The rearrangement joins TRBV6-2 or TRBV6-3 to TRBJ2-1; 10 bases match TRBD2. The CDR3 runs to 14 residues. V shed 2 bases and J 10 bases; nucleotides not matched to a gene: 5. The germline V gene has CDR1 MNHEY and CDR2 SVGEGT. CDR3: CASSYRTSGVEQFF. CDR3 bases: TGTGCCAGCAGTTACCGGACTAGCGGAGTGGAGCAGTTCTTC.

This clone was picked up one time. V and J are TRBV2 and TRBJ1-5; no definite D call. The CDR3 contains 13 residues. The V gene lost 5 bases and the J gene lost 4 bases, with 9 bases spanning the gap. Germline-derived CDR1 and CDR2 are SNHLY and FYNNEI. Written as DNA, the CDR3 is TGTGCCAGCAGTATAGAGGTAAATCAGCCCCAGCATTTT. This codes for CASSIEVNQPQHF.

This clone came up a few times. The chain employs TRBV18 and TRBJ1-1, with D perhaps TRBD1 (5 bases). Germline CDR1 reads KGHSH; CDR2 reads LQKENI. The CDR3 contains 14 residues. Trimming shortened V by 2 bases and J by 5 bases, and 12 bases separated the two germline ends. DNA of the CDR3: TGTGCCAGCTCACCAGCAGGGTCGGATACTGAAGCTTTCTTT. Translation: CASSPAGSDTEAFF.

CDR3 protein: CASSPRRVSNEQFF. CDR3 coding DNA: TGTGCCAGCAGTCCCAGAAGAGTGAGCAATGAGCAGTTCTTC. This chain uses TRBV6-5 with TRBJ2-1, with unresolved D. Germline CDR1 reads MNHEY; CDR2 reads SVGAGI. V lost 5 bases, J lost 6 bases, and 14 bases lay in between. CDR3 length equals 14 residues.

This chain links TRBV5-5 with TRBJ2-7; no definite D call. This CDR3 is 16 amino acids long. Between the trimmed V and J ends, which lost 4 bases and 6 bases, there was a span of 23 bases. CDR1 is SGHKS and CDR2 is YYEKEE in the germline V gene (reference sequence). CDR3: CASSLTRGVFSLEQYF. DNA of the CDR3: TGTGCCAGCAGCCTCACCCGCGGTGTCTTCAGTCTCGAGCAGTACTTC.

The chain employs TRBV27 and TRBJ2-2; D is unclear. This CDR3 is built from 14 residues. The germline V gene encodes CDR1 MNHEY and CDR2 SMNVEV (reference sequence). V shed 3 bases and J shed 7 bases, with 12 bases lying between them. The DNA for the CDR3 is TGTGCCAGCAGTTTGGGTCGTGGTGGCGGGGAGCTGTTTTTT. Residues: CASSLGRGGGELFF.

V is TRBV11-2 and J is TRBJ2-7; TRBD2 might be the D (5 bases). Germline V gene data show CDR1 as SGHAT and CDR2 as FQNNGV. Trimming shortened V by 0 bases and J by 3 bases, and 9 bases separated the two germline ends. The CDR3 has 14 amino acids. CDR3 bases: TGTGCCAGCAGCTTAGACTCTAGCAGCTACGAGCAGTACTTC. Its translation is CASSLDSSSYEQYF.

The V and J genes are TRBV19 and TRBJ2-7, with no clear D. V shed 5 bases and J shed 5 bases, with 13 bases lying between them. CDR3 size: 13 residues. The germline V gene has CDR1 LNHDA and CDR2 SQIVND (reference sequence). DNA of the CDR3: TGTGCCAGTAGTCTTTCAAACCTAAACGAGCAGTACTTC. Translating gives CASSLSNLNEQYF.

V is TRBV7-9 and J is TRBJ2-5, with 12 bases that match TRBD2. CDR1 SEHNR and CDR2 FQNEAQ come from the germline V gene (reference sequence). V gave up 0 bases and J gave up 7 bases; unmatched junction bases: 6. The CDR3 runs to 16 residues. CDR3 in DNA: TGTGCCAGCAGCTTAGCTTTGACTAGCGGGAGTGGGACCCAGTACTTC. Translation gives CASSLALTSGSGTQYF. The variable domain in full, with the rest retrieved from reference TRBV7-9 and TRBJ2-5, is DTGVSQNPRHKITKRGQNVTFRCDPISEHNRLYWYRQTLGQGPEFLTYFQNEAQLEKSRLLSDRFSAERPKGSFSTLEIQRTEQGDSAMYLCASSLALTSGSGTQYFGPGTRLLVL.

The rearrangement uses TRBV4-1 and TRBJ2-7, with TRBD2 matching 9 bases. With 0 bases clipped from V and 3 bases from J, the junction kept 0 bases outside the gene matches. The germline gives CDR1 MGHRA, CDR2 YSYEKL. The CDR3 runs to 14 residues. The CDR3 DNA is TGCGCCAGCAGCCAAGATAGCGGGAGCTACGAGCAGTACTTC. Protein product: CASSQDSGSYEQYF.

The genes are TRBV5-8 and TRBJ2-2, with D possibly TRBD1 on 7 matching bases. The CDR3 covers 13 residues. CDR1 SGHTS and CDR2 YDEGEE come from the germline V gene. Trimming cost V 5 bases and J 7 bases, with 12 bases left between them. The CDR3 DNA reads TGTGCCAGCAGAAACAGGGGAGGCGGGGAGCTGTTTTTT. Translation gives CASRNRGGGELFF.

This clone came up a few times. The chain employs TRBV5-6 and TRBJ2-2; 8 nucleotides align to TRBD2. Unmatched junction bases numbered 7, after V lost 5 bases and J lost 1 base. Germline V gene sequence: CDR1 SGHDT, CDR2 YYEEEE. The CDR3 extends over 16 amino acids. CDR3 sequence reads: CASRSAGVGNTGELFF. In nucleotides, the CDR3 is TGTGCCAGCAGATCAGCGGGAGTGGGGAACACCGGGGAGCTGTTTTTT. Using reference TRBV5-6 and TRBJ2-2 for the parts outside the CDR3, the full variable domain is DAGVTQSPTHLIKTRGQQVTLRCSPKSGHDTVSWYQQALGQGPQFIFQYYEEEERQRGNFPDRFSGHQFPNYSSELNVNALLLGDSALYLCASRSAGVGNTGELFFGEGSRLTVL.

The table lists this clone with a count of one. This chain connects TRBV15 to TRBJ2-5; TRBD2 aligns across 8 bases. V was clipped by 3 bases and J by 1 base; unmatched bases: 7. CDR3 length: 16 residues. Per germline, CDR1 LNHNV and CDR2 YYDKDF (reference sequence). The CDR3 region has the DNA TGTGCCACCAGCAGCCCGCCGGGGGGGATCCAAGAGACCCAGTACTTC. It specifies CATSSPPGGIQETQYF.

The rearrangement links TRBV5-4 to TRBJ1-6; tentatively, D is TRBD1 (6 bases). V gave up 4 bases and J gave up 4 bases, with 15 bases separating them. The CDR3 loop spans 16 amino acids. CDR1 and CDR2 from the germline V gene are SGHNT and YYREEE (reference sequence). The CDR3 DNA follows: TGTGCCAGCAGCGAAGAGACAGGCATTTATAATTCACCCCTCCACTTT. Encoded protein: CASSEETGIYNSPLHF.

The chain is built from TRBV7-2 and TRBJ2-2; 9 bases align to TRBD1. This CDR3 has 17 residues. The junction had 11 bases not matched to a gene; V was cut back by 5 bases and J by 4 bases. Per germline, CDR1 SGHTA and CDR2 FQGNSA. CDR3 coding DNA: TGTGCCAGCAGCCAAACAGGGGGCGCGTTTGTCACCGGGGAGCTGTTTTTT. As protein: CASSQTGGAFVTGELFF.

The CDR3 region is CASTGTWAGDSSYNEQFF. The CDR3 bases are TGTGCCAGCACCGGGACTTGGGCGGGGGACAGCTCCTACAATGAGCAGTTCTTC. This chain links TRBV3-1 (or the pseudogene TRBV3-2) with TRBJ2-1; either TRBD1 or TRBD2 may supply D (7 bases each). The CDR3 runs to 18 residues. Trimming took off 7 bases at V and 0 bases at J, with 22 bases between the two ends. The germline gives CDR1 LGHDT, CDR2 YNNKEL (reference sequence).

The V gene is TRBV5-1, the J gene TRBJ2-5; possibly TRBD1 for D (5 bases). CDR1 and CDR2 (germline): SGHRS, YFSETQ. This CDR3 is 15 amino acids long. The V end was cut by 4 bases, the J end by 5 bases, with 18 bases between. The CDR3, as DNA: TGCGCCAGCAGCCCAGGGCCGATTGACCCGGAGACCCAGTACTTC. Translation: CASSPGPIDPETQYF.

CDR3 region: CASNVGENSPLHF. CDR3 in DNA: TGTGCCAGTAATGTCGGTGAGAATTCACCCCTCCACTTT. The V gene is TRBV19, the J gene TRBJ1-6, with no clear D. Germline-derived CDR1 and CDR2 are LNHDA and SQIVND (reference sequence). CDR3 length: 13 residues. Trimming cost V 7 bases and J 7 bases, with 11 bases left between them.

This clone was seen more than once but under ten times. This chain uses TRBV7-9 with TRBJ2-4, with 8 bases that match TRBD1. This CDR3 has 14 residues. Germline-derived CDR1 and CDR2 are SEHNR and FQNEAQ (reference sequence). The ends lost 6 bases at V and 7 bases at J; junction bases unmatched: 8. The CDR3 region has the DNA TGTGCCAGCAGTTGGACCACAGGGGGGAACATTCAGTACTTC. The encoded protein is CASSWTTGGNIQYF.

This rearrangement joins TRBV20-1 to TRBJ2-2; maybe TRBD2 (5 bases). CDR1 DFQATT and CDR2 SNEGSKA come from the germline V gene (reference sequence). V lost 7 bases to trimming and J lost 5 bases, with 8 bases between them. This CDR3 comprises 11 residues. In DNA, the CDR3 is TGCAGTGTTAGGGAGACCGGGGAGCTGTTTTTT. Protein: CSVRETGELFF.

The chain recombines TRBV2 with TRBJ2-3, with D tentatively TRBD2 (5 bases). This CDR3 spans 14 amino acids. The V end was cut by 4 bases, the J end by 1 base, with 9 bases between. Germline CDR1 and CDR2: SNHLY and FYNNEI. The CDR3 DNA sequence: TGTGCCAGCAGTGGGTCGAGGGGCACAGATACGCAGTATTTT. It specifies CASSGSRGTDTQYF. Variable domain in full (rest from reference TRBV2 and TRBJ2-3): EPEVTQTPSHQVTQMGQEVILRCVPISNHLYFYWYRQILGQKVEFLVSFYNNEISEKSEIFDDQFSVERPDGSNFTLKIRSTKLEDSAMYFCASSGSRGTDTQYFGPGTRLTVL.

The genes are TRBV5-5 and TRBJ1-6; TRBD1 agrees at 7 bases. The V gene end was trimmed by 3 bases and the J gene end by 5 bases; junction bases not matched to a gene: 11. There are 17 residues in the CDR3. The germline CDR1 and CDR2 sequences are SGHKS and YYEKEE (reference sequence). CDR3 sequence (DNA): TGTGCCAGCAGCTGGAAATTCCCGGGACAGAATAATTCACCCCTCCACTTT. Encoded protein: CASSWKFPGQNNSPLHF.

The chain carries TRBV18 and TRBJ2-6, with TRBD2 as a possible D gene (7 bases). The germline V and J ends were trimmed by 2 bases and 0 bases, with 11 bases remaining between them. The CDR3 runs 17 residues. The germline gives CDR1 KGHSH, CDR2 LQKENI. DNA for the CDR3: TGTGCCAGCTCACCAGTAGGGGGGGACTCTGGGGCCAACGTCCTGACTTTC. It specifies CASSPVGGDSGANVLTF.